These T cell receptor beta chains were read from a single sample in a study of neurological immune-mediated disorders. TCRdb re-analysed the 5' RACE reads in MiXCR, keeping a single row per CDR3 protein. The profile shows some 65,000 distinct CDR3 sequences, around 5% of them singletons. Sequences were obtained from PBMCs. These TCRs come from a woman in her 30s with multiple sclerosis. Each CDR3 is given with its conserved first and last residue. D genes are given only for firm matches. The size field is filled for only some rows; it gives once, few, many or a size class.

d_gene,len,v_gene,abundance,j_gene,CDR3aa,CDR3nt
NA,12,TRBV12-3/TRBV12-4,few,TRBJ2-3,CASSLRFDTQYF,TGTGCCAGCAGTTTAAGGTTCGATACGCAGTATTTT
NA,17,TRBV7-2,many,TRBJ1-1,CASSPLGQGKMNTEAFF,TGTGCCAGCAGTCCTCTCGGTCAGGGGAAGATGAACACTGAAGCTTTCTTT
TRBD2,14,TRBV20-1,many,TRBJ2-3,CSAQRGASTDTQYF,TGCAGTGCGCAGCGGGGGGCCAGCACAGATACGCAGTATTTT
NA,12,TRBV20-1,NA,TRBJ1-1,CSARVTVTEAFF,TGCAGTGCTAGAGTTACAGTGACTGAAGCTTTCTTT
NA,15,TRBV6-5,few,TRBJ2-7,CASRPRSYPLYEQYF,TGTGCCAGCAGGCCGAGAAGTTACCCTCTCTACGAGCAGTACTTC
TRBD2,14,TRBV20-1,many,TRBJ2-7,CSARFGSGGIEQYF,TGCAGTGCTAGATTTGGTAGCGGGGGAATCGAGCAGTACTTC
NA,13,TRBV2,NA,TRBJ1-5,CASSSGKVQPQNF,TGTGCCAGCAGTTCGGGAAAAGTTCAGCCCCAGAATTTT
TRBD1,15,TRBV5-1,many,TRBJ2-7,CASSIGTGGVYEQYF,TGCGCCAGCAGCATTGGGACAGGGGGTGTATACGAGCAGTACTTC
TRBD1,15,TRBV20-1,many,TRBJ2-3,CSGTSAGGPADTQYF,TGCAGTGGCACATCCGCAGGGGGACCGGCAGATACGCAGTATTTT
NA,15,TRBV5-6,few,TRBJ2-3,CASSLEGGFTDTQYF,TGTGCCAGCAGCCTAGAGGGGGGGTTCACAGATACGCAGTATTTT
TRBD1,16,TRBV15,few,TRBJ1-4,CATSRPGQSTNDKLFF,TGTGCCACCAGCAGACCGGGACAGTCAACTAATGACAAACTGTTTTTT
NA,12,TRBV29-1,many,TRBJ2-7,CSVVVSPYEQYF,TGCAGCGTTGTGGTAAGCCCCTACGAGCAGTACTTC
TRBD2,16,TRBV5-1,NA,TRBJ2-1,CASSLGTSGAYNEQFF,TGCGCCAGCAGCTTGGGTACTAGCGGGGCGTACAATGAGCAGTTCTTC
NA,15,TRBV5-1,few,TRBJ1-2,CASRPGLSLNYGYTF,TGCGCCAGCAGACCGGGACTCTCGCTTAACTATGGCTACACCTTC
NA,14,TRBV5-1,many,TRBJ1-2,CASSLDPNRDGYTF,TGCGCCAGCAGCTTGGATCCGAACAGGGACGGCTACACCTTC
NA,11,TRBV5-1,many,TRBJ2-3,CASSLTDTQYF,TGCGCCAGCAGCCTGACAGATACGCAGTATTTT
NA,14,TRBV7-2,many,TRBJ1-3,CASSLNAFGNTIYF,TGTGCCAGCAGCTTAAATGCCTTTGGAAACACCATATATTTT
NA,13,TRBV14,few,TRBJ1-1,CASGLSTRTEAFF,TGTGCCAGCGGACTCTCGACTAGAACTGAAGCTTTCTTT
TRBD2,15,TRBV6-2/TRBV6-3,few,TRBJ2-5,CASSYSTSGGETQYF,TGTGCCAGCAGTTACTCGACTAGCGGGGGAGAGACCCAGTACTTC
TRBD1,14,TRBV12-3/TRBV12-4,few,TRBJ2-7,CASSRTGTSYEQYF,TGTGCCAGCAGTAGGACAGGGACCTCCTACGAGCAGTACTTC
NA,17,TRBV20-1,many,TRBJ1-1,CSARLQSRAGLNTEAFF,TGCAGTGCTAGACTTCAAAGCCGAGCAGGGCTGAACACTGAAGCTTTCTTT
TRBD1,16,TRBV3-1,few,TRBJ1-4,CASSPEVGTGGGKLFF,TGTGCCAGCAGCCCAGAAGTCGGGACAGGGGGCGGAAAACTGTTTTTT
NA,14,TRBV20-1,many,TRBJ2-7,CSAPSRSSSYEQYF,TGCAGTGCTCCATCCCGGTCGAGCTCCTACGAGCAGTACTTC
NA,14,TRBV20-1,many,TRBJ1-2,CSASPFLDGYGYTF,TGCAGTGCTAGCCCCTTCCTGGACGGCTATGGCTACACCTTC
NA,17,TRBV7-8,NA,TRBJ2-5,CASSLDRWTEIKETQYF,TGTGCCAGCAGCTTAGACAGGTGGACAGAAATAAAAGAGACCCAGTACTTC
NA,16,TRBV12-3/TRBV12-4,NA,TRBJ1-1,CASSLLGSALNTEAFF,TGTGCCAGCAGTCTACTAGGGTCAGCGTTGAACACTGAAGCTTTCTTT
NA,12,TRBV6-5,many,TRBJ2-7,CASSYPTHEQYF,TGTGCCAGCAGTTACCCGACTCACGAGCAGTACTTC
TRBD1,14,TRBV20-1,NA,TRBJ2-4,CSARDLGQQKIQYF,TGCAGTGCTAGAGATCTGGGACAGCAAAAAATTCAGTACTTC
NA,14,TRBV25-1,many,TRBJ1-4,CASSESGSGRKLFF,TGTGCCAGCAGTGAATCAGGGTCAGGGCGGAAACTGTTTTTT
TRBD2,15,TRBV20-1,many,TRBJ2-3,CSARDSSGGRLLQYF,TGCAGTGCTAGGGATTCTAGCGGGGGCCGTCTTCTTCAGTATTTT
TRBD1,15,TRBV5-1,many,TRBJ2-3,CASSSQGARTDTQYF,TGCGCCAGCAGCTCCCAGGGGGCGCGGACAGATACGCAGTATTTT
NA,16,TRBV7-8,NA,TRBJ1-6,CASSIARAAGGSPLHF,TGTGCCAGCAGCATAGCCCGAGCGGCCGGGGGTTCACCCCTCCACTTT
NA,12,TRBV20-1,many,TRBJ1-2,CSVGYVGYGYTF,TGCAGTGTGGGGTACGTCGGATATGGCTACACCTTC
TRBD1,15,TRBV6-6,many,TRBJ2-1,CASSPRQGSYNEQFF,TGTGCCAGCAGTCCGCGACAGGGCTCCTACAATGAGCAGTTCTTC
TRBD2,16,TRBV5-1,many,TRBJ2-2,CASSEGTSGVTGELFF,TGCGCCAGCAGCGAGGGGACTAGCGGGGTCACCGGGGAGCTGTTTTTT
NA,12,TRBV5-1,many,TRBJ1-1,CASSLVGVTAFF,TGCGCCAGCAGCTTGGTTGGAGTTACAGCTTTCTTT
NA,13,TRBV20-1,medium-sized,TRBJ1-4,CSAIPGNDEKLFF,TGCAGTGCTATCCCCGGAAACGATGAAAAACTGTTTTTT
NA,15,TRBV20-1,many,TRBJ1-3,CSAALTASSGNTIYF,TGCAGTGCTGCCTTGACGGCTTCCTCTGGAAACACCATATATTTT
TRBD2,17,TRBV10-3,NA,TRBJ2-5,CAISDVPTSGGGETQYF,TGTGCCATCAGTGATGTACCAACTAGCGGGGGAGGGGAGACCCAGTACTTC
NA,15,TRBV7-9,many,TRBJ2-7,CASSPRAGWVYEQYF,TGTGCCAGCAGCCCCCGAGCAGGGTGGGTATACGAGCAGTACTTC